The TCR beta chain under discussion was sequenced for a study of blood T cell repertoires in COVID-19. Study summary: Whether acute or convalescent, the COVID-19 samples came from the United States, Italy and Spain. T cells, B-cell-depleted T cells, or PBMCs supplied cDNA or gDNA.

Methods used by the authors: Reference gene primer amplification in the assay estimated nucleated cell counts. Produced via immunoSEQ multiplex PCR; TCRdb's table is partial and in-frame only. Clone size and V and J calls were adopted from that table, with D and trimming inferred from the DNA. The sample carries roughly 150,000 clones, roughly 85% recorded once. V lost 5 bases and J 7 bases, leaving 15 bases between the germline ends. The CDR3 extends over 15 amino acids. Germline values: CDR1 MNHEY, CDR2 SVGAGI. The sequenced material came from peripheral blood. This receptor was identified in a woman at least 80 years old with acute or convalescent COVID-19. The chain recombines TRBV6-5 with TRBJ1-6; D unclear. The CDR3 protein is CASSIYPAFNSPLHF. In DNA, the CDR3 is TGTGCCAGCAGTATCTACCCCGCTTTCAATTCACCCCTCCACTTT.